These 2 T cell receptor beta chains came from one sample sequenced in a study of technical replicates of blood from a few donors. This table comes from immunoSEQ multiplex PCR, and its TCRdb copy is limited to in-frame clones, with some not included. The data show tens of thousands of clones, around 97% seen once. Sample: T cells isolated from PBMCs. The receptors shown here come from a human donor in good health.

J is TRBJ2-7 and V is TRBV19; possible D gene TRBD1, 5 bases. V was clipped by 5 bases and J by 4 bases, with 15 bases between them. Germline CDR1 and CDR2: LNHDA and SQIVND (reference sequence). This CDR3 has 14 amino acids. Here the CDR3 DNA reads TGTGCCAGTAGTCCCACCCTAGGGGTTTACGAGCAGTACTTC. Amino acid sequence: CASSPTLGVYEQYF.

The chain recombines TRBV6-5 with TRBJ2-4; TRBD1 matches at 8 bases. Germline assignment: CDR1 MNHEY and CDR2 SVGAGI. This CDR3 has 14 amino acids. Trimming cost V 6 bases and J 4 bases; bases outside gene matches: 5. The CDR3 loop reads CASSSGGGKNIQYF. As DNA, the CDR3 is TGTGCCAGCAGCTCAGGGGGCGGAAAAAACATTCAGTACTTC.